This T cell receptor beta chain was identified during a study of blood T cells in healthy people across ages. Study information: The template switching approach captured approximately one barcoded beta molecule for every two T cells.

Total RNA extraction produced at least 6 micrograms (per sample) for the study. PCR was performed a second time for about 7 to 11 cycles using a sample-barcoded 5' primer and a J-beta primer mix. A template-switch adaptor with 12 random nucleotides tagged each cDNA molecule. From the 5' RACE reads, TCRdb called clonotypes with MiXCR, one entry per CDR3 protein. The sample yields about a million distinct CDR3 sequences, approximately 50% seen once. The sequence was obtained from a woman in her fifties or sixties in good health. The sequencing sample was made of blood.

CDR3 DNA: TGTGCCATCAGTGCCGGACTTGCGGGGGCCCAGTACTTC. It codes for CAISAGLAGAQYF. The rearrangement links TRBV10-3 to TRBJ2-5; 7 bases are a match to TRBD2. Germline assignment: CDR1 ENHRY and CDR2 SYGVKD. The CDR3 spans 13 residues. V shed 4 bases and J 9 bases; nucleotides not matched to a gene: 8.